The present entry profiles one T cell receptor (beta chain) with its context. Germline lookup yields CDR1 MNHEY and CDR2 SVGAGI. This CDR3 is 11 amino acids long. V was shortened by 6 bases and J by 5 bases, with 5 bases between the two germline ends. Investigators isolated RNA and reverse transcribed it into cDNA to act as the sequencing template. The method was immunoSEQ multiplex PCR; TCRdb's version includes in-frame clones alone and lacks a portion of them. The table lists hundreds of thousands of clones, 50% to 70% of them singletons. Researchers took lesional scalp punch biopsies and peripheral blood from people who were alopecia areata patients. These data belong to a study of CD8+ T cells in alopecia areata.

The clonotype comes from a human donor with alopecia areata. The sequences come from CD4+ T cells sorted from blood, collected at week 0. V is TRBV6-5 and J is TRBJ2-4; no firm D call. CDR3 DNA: TGTGCCAGCAGGGAGCAAAACATTCAGTACTTC. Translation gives CASREQNIQYF.